The rows below give T cell receptor beta chains drawn from one sample of a study of blood T cell repertoires in COVID-19. Clones were sequenced by immunoSEQ multiplex PCR, and TCRdb holds only the in-frame ones, with some missing. Among fewer than 95,000 clones listed, about three quarters were seen once. Sequencing was done on a sample of peripheral blood. These receptors were collected from a woman aged 80 or over with acute or convalescent COVID-19. Each CDR3 is given with its conserved first and last residue. The D gene is left open where the match is weak. Only part of the rows carry a size: once, few, many, or a class if the clone is expanded.

V gene: TRBV3-1/TRBV3-2
clone size: NA
D gene: NA
J gene: TRBJ2-5
CDR3 protein: CASSLLGPRKETQYF

V gene: TRBV7-6
clone size: many
D gene: NA
J gene: TRBJ2-2
CDR3 protein: CASSLRRGPNTGELFF

V gene: TRBV5-1
clone size: few
D gene: NA
J gene: TRBJ2-5
CDR3 protein: CASSLAGETQYF

V gene: TRBV7-3
clone size: NA
D gene: TRBD1
J gene: TRBJ1-2
CDR3 protein: CASSQQGADGYTF

V gene: TRBV19
clone size: few
D gene: TRBD1
J gene: TRBJ2-5
CDR3 protein: CASSNDRGQETQYF

V gene: TRBV5-1
clone size: NA
D gene: NA
J gene: TRBJ2-7
CDR3 protein: CASSVDNSYEQYF

V gene: TRBV7-8
clone size: NA
D gene: NA
J gene: TRBJ1-6
CDR3 protein: CASSVTADSPLHF

V gene: TRBV2
clone size: NA
D gene: TRBD1
J gene: TRBJ1-1
CDR3 protein: CASSEETGELFTEAFF

V gene: TRBV6-2/TRBV6-3
clone size: NA
D gene: NA
J gene: TRBJ1-2
CDR3 protein: CASSPDYGYTF

V gene: TRBV7-6
clone size: NA
D gene: NA
J gene: TRBJ1-1
CDR3 protein: CASSLQQKGTEAFF

V gene: TRBV11-3
clone size: once
D gene: NA
J gene: TRBJ2-2
CDR3 protein: CASRQGRRGGTGELFF

V gene: TRBV7-8
clone size: few
D gene: NA
J gene: TRBJ1-5
CDR3 protein: CASSLGRAQPQHF

V gene: TRBV7-2
clone size: once
D gene: NA
J gene: TRBJ1-2
CDR3 protein: CASSFAGLNYGYTF

V gene: TRBV2
clone size: NA
D gene: NA
J gene: TRBJ2-5
CDR3 protein: CASRLQARFQETQYF

V gene: TRBV18
clone size: NA
D gene: NA
J gene: TRBJ2-5
CDR3 protein: CASSLGREETQYF

V gene: TRBV20-1
clone size: few
D gene: NA
J gene: TRBJ1-1
CDR3 protein: CSAYLNTEAFF

V gene: TRBV3-1/TRBV3-2
clone size: NA
D gene: NA
J gene: TRBJ2-7
CDR3 protein: CASSHRGQGGHEQYF

V gene: TRBV10-3
clone size: NA
D gene: NA
J gene: TRBJ1-2
CDR3 protein: CAISESQGRDGYTF

V gene: TRBV9
clone size: NA
D gene: NA
J gene: TRBJ1-1
CDR3 protein: CASSVAGDTEAFF

V gene: TRBV27
clone size: NA
D gene: NA
J gene: TRBJ1-4
CDR3 protein: CASSSRGGAVEKLFF

V gene: TRBV7-8
clone size: NA
D gene: NA
J gene: TRBJ2-7
CDR3 protein: CASSRPGLPHEQYF

V gene: TRBV5-1
clone size: NA
D gene: TRBD1
J gene: TRBJ2-2
CDR3 protein: CASSTDRADGELFF

V gene: TRBV3-1/TRBV3-2
clone size: NA
D gene: NA
J gene: TRBJ1-2
CDR3 protein: CASSLGPLGGYGYTF

V gene: TRBV6-2/TRBV6-3
clone size: NA
D gene: NA
J gene: TRBJ2-1
CDR3 protein: CASSYRPGVKSDEQFF

V gene: TRBV3-1/TRBV3-2
clone size: once
D gene: NA
J gene: TRBJ2-4
CDR3 protein: CASSQDRVVNIQYF

V gene: TRBV6-2/TRBV6-3
clone size: once
D gene: TRBD1
J gene: TRBJ1-2
CDR3 protein: CASSLTGTGGAVDGYTF

V gene: TRBV7-2
clone size: NA
D gene: NA
J gene: TRBJ1-1
CDR3 protein: CASSLKGGNTEAFF

V gene: TRBV2
clone size: once
D gene: TRBD1
J gene: TRBJ1-1
CDR3 protein: CATPKIPGQPNTEAFF

V gene: TRBV27
clone size: NA
D gene: NA
J gene: TRBJ1-3
CDR3 protein: CASSFSGFSGNTIYF

V gene: TRBV30
clone size: NA
D gene: NA
J gene: TRBJ1-5
CDR3 protein: CAWSAAGNQPQHF

V gene: TRBV19
clone size: NA
D gene: NA
J gene: TRBJ2-1
CDR3 protein: CASSISGGPRSEQFF

V gene: TRBV6-6
clone size: few
D gene: NA
J gene: TRBJ1-2
CDR3 protein: CASTNQGQMGGYTF

V gene: TRBV7-9
clone size: NA
D gene: NA
J gene: TRBJ2-3
CDR3 protein: CATSGAGATDTQYF

V gene: TRBV15
clone size: NA
D gene: NA
J gene: TRBJ2-7
CDR3 protein: CATSTRAGAEQYF

V gene: TRBV5-1
clone size: NA
D gene: TRBD2
J gene: TRBJ2-3
CDR3 protein: CASSLLAGNIDTQYF

V gene: TRBV20-1
clone size: NA
D gene: NA
J gene: TRBJ2-7
CDR3 protein: CSAPGGNEQYF

V gene: TRBV24-1
clone size: NA
D gene: NA
J gene: TRBJ1-2
CDR3 protein: CATSDQGAGGVYGYTF

V gene: TRBV7-6
clone size: NA
D gene: NA
J gene: TRBJ1-1
CDR3 protein: CASSLGGYRLVDTEAFF

V gene: TRBV7-9
clone size: NA
D gene: TRBD1
J gene: TRBJ1-1
CDR3 protein: CASSLSRQQGAEAFF

V gene: TRBV2
clone size: NA
D gene: NA
J gene: TRBJ2-7
CDR3 protein: CASSEVLSSYEQYF

V gene: TRBV7-8
clone size: medium-sized
D gene: NA
J gene: TRBJ1-1
CDR3 protein: CASSLEVVRQIWLNTEAFF

V gene: TRBV18
clone size: NA
D gene: TRBD1
J gene: TRBJ1-2
CDR3 protein: CASSPPPGGDGYTF

V gene: TRBV7-3
clone size: NA
D gene: TRBD1
J gene: TRBJ2-5
CDR3 protein: CASSSGQALETQYF

V gene: TRBV28
clone size: NA
D gene: TRBD2
J gene: TRBJ2-7
CDR3 protein: CASRASGGYEQYF

V gene: TRBV27
clone size: NA
D gene: NA
J gene: TRBJ1-1
CDR3 protein: CASSSWRIGSEAFF

V gene: TRBV6-8
clone size: NA
D gene: NA
J gene: TRBJ1-2
CDR3 protein: CASSYSIYRNLFHGYTF

V gene: TRBV30
clone size: once
D gene: TRBD2
J gene: TRBJ2-5
CDR3 protein: CAWSEKKHGGAETQYF

V gene: TRBV9
clone size: NA
D gene: NA
J gene: TRBJ1-1
CDR3 protein: CASSAQFGPEAFF